A selection of T cell receptor beta chains follows, all from one sample in a study of T cells in Graves' hyperthyroidism and ophthalmopathy. TCRdb redid the calling of the multiplex PCR reads with MiXCR, one entry per CDR3 protein. The table shows 500,000 to 650,000 distinct CDR3 sequences, with more than 14% occurring only once. Sequenced material: blood. The receptors derive from a woman aged 45-59 years with Graves' ophthalmopathy. The CDR3 runs from the conserved cysteine through the conserved F or W.

CDR3	V	J
CASRQGPMNTEAFF	TRBV5-1	TRBJ1-1
CSAEDRRNYGYTF	TRBV29-1	TRBJ1-2
CSAGIAGGPWTDTQYF	TRBV20-1	TRBJ2-3
CASSIQAGQFYEQYF	TRBV19	TRBJ2-7
CASSLAIRGGEKLFF	TRBV5-1	TRBJ1-4
CASSHGQGADTEAFF	TRBV3-1	TRBJ1-1
CASSLVQAASGNTIYF	TRBV5-5	TRBJ1-3
CASSFSPGLAVQETQYF	TRBV28	TRBJ2-5
CASSTSGRRETQYF	TRBV28	TRBJ2-5
CASSLSLLAGGSSTYGYTF	TRBV28	TRBJ1-2
CSAIILAQTYEQYF	TRBV20-1	TRBJ2-7
CASSPRTDSYGYTF	TRBV5-1	TRBJ1-2
CARREGLLYNEQFF	TRBV27	TRBJ2-1
CASSSLPGQLNTEAFF	TRBV5-6	TRBJ1-1
CASSLDQRLETQYF	TRBV11-2	TRBJ2-5
CSARGEDYEQYF	TRBV20-1	TRBJ2-7
CASSQDNAYEQYF	TRBV3-1	TRBJ2-7
CASSFILASSYEQYF	TRBV28	TRBJ2-7
CASSPSAGLAGETQYF	TRBV18	TRBJ2-5
CASSLDRTGTSYNEQFF	TRBV7-9	TRBJ2-1
CASSLMVDSIGGEQYF	TRBV11-2	TRBJ2-7
CASRPDRGQGNEQFF	TRBV2	TRBJ2-1
CSARDLWGKSSYNEQFF	TRBV20-1	TRBJ2-1
CASSPRAGYGCTF	TRBV6-1	TRBJ1-2
CASRGQLNQPQHF	TRBV12-3/TRBV12-4	TRBJ1-5
CASSQLTGGGTEAFF	TRBV14	TRBJ1-1
CASSLGQGDLTQHF	TRBV28	TRBJ1-5
CASSRPNLHYEQYF	TRBV11-2	TRBJ2-7
CASSPLGGRNQPQHF	TRBV7-9	TRBJ1-5
CASSLDYRGPYEQYF	TRBV11-2	TRBJ2-7
CASSLVGQLNEKLFF	TRBV12-3/TRBV12-4	TRBJ1-4
CAITKSQGNTYEQYF	TRBV28	TRBJ2-7
CASRVRWEAHNEQFF	TRBV5-1	TRBJ2-1
CATEPGLAASQSYNEQFF	TRBV28	TRBJ2-1
CASSVWGNRGSSYNEQFF	TRBV28	TRBJ2-1
CASSPGPTSSYNEQFF	TRBV7-3	TRBJ2-1
CATSQGHTTSYEQYF	TRBV15	TRBJ2-7
CSARPGTGFQPQHF	TRBV20-1	TRBJ1-5
CASSYGPGTGDGYTF	TRBV6-9	TRBJ1-2
CASSRDQIRDTEAFF	TRBV12-3/TRBV12-4	TRBJ1-1